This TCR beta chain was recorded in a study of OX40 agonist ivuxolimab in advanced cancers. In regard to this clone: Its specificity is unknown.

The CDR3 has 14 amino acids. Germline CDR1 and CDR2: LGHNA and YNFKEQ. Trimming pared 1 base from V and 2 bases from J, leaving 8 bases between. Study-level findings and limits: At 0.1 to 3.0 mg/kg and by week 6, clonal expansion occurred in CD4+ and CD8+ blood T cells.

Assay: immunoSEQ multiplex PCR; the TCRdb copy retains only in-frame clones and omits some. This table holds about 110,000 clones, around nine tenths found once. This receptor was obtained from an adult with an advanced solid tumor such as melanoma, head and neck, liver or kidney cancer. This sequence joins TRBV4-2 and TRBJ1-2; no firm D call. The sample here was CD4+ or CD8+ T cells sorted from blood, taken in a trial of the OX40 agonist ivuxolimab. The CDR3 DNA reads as TGTGCCAGCAGCCAAGTCGGGGTCAACTATGGCTACACCTTC. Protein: CASSQVGVNYGYTF.